These 23 T cell receptor beta chains were all obtained from the same sample, sequenced in a study of T cells in localized non-small cell lung cancer. Produced via immunoSEQ multiplex PCR; TCRdb's table is partial and in-frame only. This sample has over a thousand clones, with approximately 22% found just once. The sample was lung tumor tissue, taken before any cancer treatment. The origin of the receptors is a male donor at least 60 years old with stage III lung adenocarcinoma.

This chain connects TRBV18 to TRBJ1-1; a weak D match, TRBD1 (5 bases). Germline V gene data show CDR1 as KGHSH and CDR2 as LQKENI. The CDR3 extends over 13 amino acids. The V and J ends lost 3 bases and 4 bases respectively, with 9 bases between them. CDR3 bases: TGTGCCAGCTCACCGGCAGGGTTCACTGAAGCTTTCTTT. It specifies CASSPAGFTEAFF. The entire variable domain, with the rest obtained from reference TRBV18 and TRBJ1-1, is as follows: NAGVMQNPRHLVRRRGQEARLRCSPMKGHSHVYWYRQLPEEGLKFMVYLQKENIIDESGMPKERFSAEFPKEGPSILRIQQVVRGDSAAYFCASSPAGFTEAFFGQGTRLTVV.

V gene TRBV11-3 combines with J gene TRBJ2-1, with 11 bases fitting TRBD1. The V and J ends lost 2 bases and 10 bases, in that order; junction bases with no gene match: 10. In germline, CDR1 is SGHNT, CDR2 YENEEA. CDR3 length: 16 residues. The chain's CDR3 is CASSLSVGQGEREQFF. CDR3 sequence (DNA): TGTGCCAGCAGCTTAAGTGTGGGACAGGGGGAGAGAGAGCAGTTCTTC.

The rearrangement uses TRBV18 and TRBJ1-2, with D tentatively TRBD1 (5 bases). Trimming shortened V by 0 bases and J by 7 bases, and 21 bases separated the two germline ends. Germline assignment: CDR1 KGHSH and CDR2 LQKENI. The CDR3 runs to 17 residues. The CDR3 sequence is CASSPPLQGFGIRGYTF. The CDR3 DNA reads as TGTGCCAGCTCACCACCTTTGCAGGGCTTCGGAATTCGTGGCTACACCTTC.

This clone occurred a few times. For the CDR3, the DNA is TGCGCCAGCAGCCAAACGCGGGGCGGGAGCACAGATACGCAGTATTTT. Translated: CASSQTRGGSTDTQYF. The rearrangement links TRBV1 to TRBJ2-3; the D segment call TRBD2 is taken from the table without a DNA check. TRBV1 is a documented pseudogene. This CDR3 has 16 residues.

The chain uses TRBV9 and TRBJ1-4; D gene ambiguous. V was clipped by 9 bases and J by 5 bases, with 14 bases between them. The CDR3 extends over 13 amino acids. The germline V gene has CDR1 SGDLS and CDR2 YYNGEE. CDR3 DNA: TGTGCCACCACAGCATTGGAGAATGAAAAACTGTTTTTT. This codes for CATTALENEKLFF.

This sequence joins TRBV12-5 and TRBJ2-2, with 7 bases fitting TRBD1. CDR1 is LGHNT, CDR2 FRNRAP, per germline. The CDR3 totals 15 residues. CDR3 sequence reads: CASTKWDRDTGELFF. The CDR3 coding sequence is TGTGCCAGCACCAAATGGGACAGAGACACCGGGGAGCTGTTTTTT.

This clone was detected only a few times. The V gene is TRBV6-8, the J gene TRBJ1-2, with D perhaps matching TRBD1 (6 bases). The CDR3 runs to 15 residues. The germline V gene encodes CDR1 MNHGY and CDR2 SAAAGT. Trimming stripped 5 bases from V and 3 bases from J, with 16 bases between. The DNA of the CDR3 is TGTGCCAGCAGTCCACAGGGCGACCGCGACTATGGCTACACCTTC. Its translation is CASSPQGDRDYGYTF.

This clone was recorded only once. The chain is built from TRBV19 and TRBJ1-1, with D perhaps TRBD1 (5 bases). V dropped 6 bases and J dropped 1 base, with 12 bases sitting between them. The CDR3 covers 14 residues. Germline CDR1 LNHDA, CDR2 SQIVND (reference sequence). CDR3 nucleotides: TGTGCCAGTAGGGGGAATGGGGGGAACACTGAAGCTTTCTTT. It is translated as CASRGNGGNTEAFF. Full variable domain (remainder filled in from reference TRBV19 and TRBJ1-1): DGGITQSPKYLFRKEGQNVTLSCEQNLNHDAMYWYRQDPGQGLRLIYYSQIVNDFQKGDIAEGYSVSREKKESFPLTVTSAQKNPTAFYLCASRGNGGNTEAFFGQGTRLTVV.

In its sample, this clone is medium-sized (0.01 to 0.1%). The rearrangement joins TRBV11-3 to TRBJ1-6; possible D gene TRBD1, 5 bases. Germline assignment: CDR1 SGHNT and CDR2 YENEEA. CDR3 length: 15 amino acids. The ends were cut back, 2 bases at V and 8 bases at J, with 13 bases in the middle. CDR3 amino acids: CASSLSGTGDSPLHF. As DNA, the CDR3 is TGTGCCAGCAGCTTATCAGGGACCGGGGATTCACCCCTCCACTTT. The variable domain in full, completed from reference TRBV11-3 and TRBJ1-6, reads EAGVVQSPRYKIIEKKQPVAFWCNPISGHNTLYWYLQNLGQGPELLIRYENEEAVDDSQLPKDRFSAERLKGVDSTLKIQPAELGDSAVYLCASSLSGTGDSPLHFGNGTRLTVT.

In this sample, this clone turned up a few times. J is TRBJ2-3 and V is TRBV11-3; D is possibly TRBD2 (6 bases). The CDR3 contains 16 residues. The germline V gene encodes CDR1 SGHNT and CDR2 YENEEA. Deletions cut 5 bases from V and 2 bases from J, with 17 bases between. The CDR3 DNA follows: TGTGCCAGCAGCCTCCGAGGCGCGGGGAACACAGATACGCAGTATTTT. It yields the protein CASSLRGAGNTDTQYF.

The chain uses TRBV11-3 and TRBJ1-1, with D unclear. Germline CDR1 SGHNT, CDR2 YENEEA. The CDR3 extends over 15 amino acids. V lost 3 bases, J lost 5 bases, and 16 bases lay in between. In nucleotides, the CDR3 is TGTGCCAGCAGCTTGGGAATTGGGGTGGCGACTGAAGCTTTCTTT. This codes for CASSLGIGVATEAFF.

The chain is built from TRBV9 and TRBJ1-6; possible D gene TRBD1, 6 bases. The CDR3 runs to 15 residues. Trimming removed 4 bases from V and 9 bases from J, with 17 bases in between. Looked up from germline, CDR1 is SGDLS and CDR2 is YYNGEE. CDR3 sequence: CASSPRAGESSPLHF. As DNA, the CDR3 is TGTGCCAGCAGCCCGCGGGCAGGGGAAAGTTCACCCCTCCACTTT. Supplemented by reference TRBV9 and TRBJ1-6, the full variable domain reads DSGVTQTPKHLITATGQRVTLRCSPRSGDLSVYWYQQSLDQGLQFLIQYYNGEERAKGNILERFSAQQFPDLHSELNLSSLELGDSALYFCASSPRAGESSPLHFGNGTRLTVT.

This clone has just a few counts. The chain joins TRBV28 to TRBJ2-7, with 7 bases matching TRBD2. Germline V gene lookup returns CDR1 MDHEN and CDR2 SYDVKM. J was trimmed by 1 base and V by 5 bases; bases with no gene match: 5. The CDR3 is made up of 14 amino acids. The CDR3 DNA is TGTGCCAGCAGTAGCGGGAACCCTTCCTACGAGCAGTACTTC. This encodes CASSSGNPSYEQYF.

The chain is built from TRBV28 and TRBJ1-6, with D hard to call. The germline CDR1 and CDR2 sequences are MDHEN and SYDVKM. The V gene lost 1 base and the J gene lost 13 bases, with 14 bases spanning the gap. CDR3 size: 14 residues. CDR3 sequence: CASSLSLKIAPLHF. CDR3 nucleotide sequence: TGTGCCAGCAGTTTATCGCTGAAAATAGCCCCCCTCCACTTT.

The chain combines TRBV15 with TRBJ2-1, with TRBD1 identical over 8 bases. With V trimmed by 7 bases and J by 7 bases, 12 bases remained unmatched. The CDR3 consists of 15 residues. Germline CDR1 and CDR2: LNHNV and YYDKDF (reference sequence). The CDR3 loop reads CATKGRQGIENEQFF. Here the CDR3 DNA reads TGTGCCACCAAGGGACGACAGGGGATAGAGAATGAGCAGTTCTTC.

The chain uses TRBV19 and TRBJ2-3; 10 bases align to TRBD2. The length of the CDR3 is 16 residues. Unmatched junction bases numbered 8, after V lost 3 bases and J lost 5 bases. The germline CDR1 and CDR2 sequences are LNHDA and SQIVND (reference sequence). Here the CDR3 DNA reads TGTGCCAGTAGTATGGGGAGCGGGGGGGCCGGAGATACGCAGTATTTT. Protein: CASSMGSGGAGDTQYF.

The chain has TRBV29-1 and TRBJ1-2, with TRBD1 as a possible D gene (6 bases). Trimming took 0 bases from V and 8 from J, leaving 10 bases between them. This CDR3 comprises 12 residues. Per the germline V gene, CDR1 is SQVTM and CDR2 is ANQGSEA. The CDR3 DNA follows: TGCAGCGTTGAAGATAACGGGGGCGGCTACACCTTC. Amino acids: CSVEDNGGGYTF.

This clone has only a few counts. This rearrangement joins TRBV6-8 to TRBJ2-2, with D possibly TRBD1 on 6 matching bases. Germline V gives CDR1 MNHGY, CDR2 SAAAGT. V lost 0 bases, J lost 6 bases, and 14 bases lay in between. This CDR3 is built from 16 residues. CDR3 loop: CASSYSIDRNSGELFF. In nucleotides, the CDR3 is TGTGCCAGCAGTTACTCGATAGACAGGAATTCCGGGGAGCTGTTTTTT.

This sequence joins TRBV5-1 and TRBJ1-1; maybe TRBD1 (5 bases). The CDR3 sequence is 15 residues long. V lost 1 base, J lost 2 bases, and 12 bases lay in between. Germline-derived CDR1 and CDR2 are SGHRS and YFSETQ. This chain's CDR3 is CASSLFGAANTEAFF. The CDR3 DNA sequence: TGCGCCAGCAGCTTGTTCGGGGCAGCCAACACTGAAGCTTTCTTT. Together with reference TRBV5-1 and TRBJ1-1, the CDR3 gives the full variable domain: KAGVTQTPRYLIKTRGQQVTLSCSPISGHRSVSWYQQTPGQGLQFLFEYFSETQRNKGNFPGRFSGRQFSNSRSEMNVSTLELGDSALYLCASSLFGAANTEAFFGQGTRLTVV.

The V gene is TRBV30, the J gene TRBJ2-5, with D possibly called TRBD1 or TRBD2 (5 bases each). Germline V gives CDR1 GTSNPN, CDR2 SVGIG (reference sequence). Trimming cost V 1 base and J 4 bases, with 10 bases left between them. This CDR3 spans 13 amino acids. The CDR3 DNA sequence: TGTGCCTGGAGTGATTGGGGGTCAGAGACCCAGTACTTC. This codes for CAWSDWGSETQYF.

The gene calls are TRBV6-8 and TRBJ1-1; 11 bases match TRBD1. The length of the CDR3 is 18 residues. V lost 0 bases to trimming and J lost 5 bases; unmatched junction nucleotides: 11. Germline V lookup: CDR1 MNHGY, CDR2 SAAAGT. As DNA, the CDR3 is TGTGCCAGCAGTTACTCGGGTTTACCGGGACAGGGGGTAACTGAAGCTTTCTTT. Encoded protein: CASSYSGLPGQGVTEAFF.

V is TRBV30 and J is TRBJ1-3; D remains ambiguous. V was cut by 3 bases and J by 2 bases, with 8 bases left in between. Per germline, CDR1 GTSNPN and CDR2 SVGIG (reference sequence). The length of the CDR3 is 13 residues. The CDR3 DNA follows: TGTGCCTGGAGCGTCCAAACTGGAAACACCATATATTTT. This translates into CAWSVQTGNTIYF.

This clone was seen more than once but under ten times. The V gene is TRBV15, the J gene TRBJ1-3; D is possibly TRBD1 (5 bases). The CDR3 has 16 residues. Germline loops: CDR1 LNHNV, CDR2 YYDKDF (reference sequence). V dropped 1 base and J dropped 2 bases, with 12 bases sitting between them. The CDR3 sequence is CATSRGTQGAGNTIYF. The CDR3 bases are TGTGCCACCAGCAGAGGAACCCAGGGTGCTGGAAACACCATATATTTT.